This T cell receptor (beta chain) was identified in a study of cytomegalovirus exposure and HLA in healthy donors. When sampled, the donors appeared nominally healthy, though they likely had unrecorded immune exposures. The study's findings and limits: For cytomegalovirus status, the classifier reportedly gave diagnoses with high specificity and sensitivity.

With regard to this clone: Antigen unknown.

The PCR made use of 60 Vbeta and 13 Jbeta primers. Repertoires were generated with immunoSEQ multiplex PCR, while TCRdb's copy carries only in-frame clones and drops some. The data contain about 120,000 clones, over 60% of them singletons. Germline V gene lookup returns CDR1 MNHEY and CDR2 SVGAGI. V was pared by 0 bases and J by 4 bases, with 7 bases between. The CDR3 extends over 14 amino acids. Sequencing was performed on PBMCs. V and J are TRBV6-5 and TRBJ2-1; no definite D call. The sequence was obtained from a woman aged 30 to 39 in good health and CMV-seronegative. CDR3 sequence (DNA): TGTGCCAGCAGTTACTCGAAGGAGTACAATGAGCAGTTCTTC. Its protein is CASSYSKEYNEQFF.